This T cell receptor beta chain was recorded in a study of shared clonotypes between healthy human individuals. Study at large: Each donor contributed plates that comprised three CD4 naive, three CD4 memory, two CD8 naive and one CD8 memory.

Concerning this clone: Its antigen is unidentified.

Germline V gene sequence: CDR1 SGHAT, CDR2 FQNNGV. With 4 bases removed from V and 1 base from J, the gap between germline ends came to 8 bases. The CDR3 loop spans 13 amino acids. As handled by the study authors: ImmunoSEQ output held junction-only sequences without quality scores, so filtering differed. Data came from immunoSEQ multiplex PCR; TCRdb stores just in-frame clones and leaves some out. The V and J calls and the clone size are those of that table, but D and trimming were determined from the DNA. The sample records about 2,500,000 clones, approximately 94% being singletons. Findings of the study overall: The naive CD4 repertoires of a handful of donors were compared, and around 5% of clonotypes were shared. Clonotypes shared by all four donors outscored non-shared clonotypes in generation probability.

The chain is built from TRBV11-2 and TRBJ2-7; maybe TRBD1 (5 bases). Specimen: naive CD4+ T cells sorted from blood. Subset noted: CD45RA+ positively selected. This TCR was sampled from a man aged 18 to 30 in good health. The CDR3 region has the DNA TGTGCCAGCAGCTCCAGGGTTTCCTACGAGCAGTACTTC. Translated: CASSSRVSYEQYF.